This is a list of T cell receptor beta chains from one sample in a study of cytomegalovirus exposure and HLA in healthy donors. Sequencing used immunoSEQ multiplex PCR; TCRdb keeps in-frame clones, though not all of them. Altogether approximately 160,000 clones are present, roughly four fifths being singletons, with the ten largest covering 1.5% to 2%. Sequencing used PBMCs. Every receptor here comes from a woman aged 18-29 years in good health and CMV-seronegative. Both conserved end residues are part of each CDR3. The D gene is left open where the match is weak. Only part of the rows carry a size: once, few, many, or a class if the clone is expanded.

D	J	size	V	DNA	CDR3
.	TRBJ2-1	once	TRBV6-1	TGTGCCAGCAGTGAAGACCCTAGCCAACCCTACAATGAGCAGTTCTTC	CASSEDPSQPYNEQFF
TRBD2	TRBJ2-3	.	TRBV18	TGTGCCAGCTCACCCGGGAGGGAGGATACGCAGTATTTT	CASSPGREDTQYF
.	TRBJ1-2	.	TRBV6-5	TGTGCCAGCAGTTATTTCGGGAAGGGCTACACCTTC	CASSYFGKGYTF
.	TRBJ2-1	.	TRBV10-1	TGCGCCAGCAGTGAGCACAGGGCGGATGAGCAGTTCTTC	CASSEHRADEQFF
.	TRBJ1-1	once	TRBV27	TGTGCCAGCAGTTTCTTCCAACGGACTGAAGCTTTCTTT	CASSFFQRTEAFF
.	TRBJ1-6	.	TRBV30	TGTGCCTGGAGCTACGGGGGCTCCTATAATTCACCCCTCCACTTT	CAWSYGGSYNSPLHF
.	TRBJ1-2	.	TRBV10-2	TGCGCCAGTACCGAGCCCCACTATGGCTACACCTTC	CASTEPHYGYTF
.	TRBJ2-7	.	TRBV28	TGTGCCAGCAGCCACGACAGAGACTACGAGCAGTACTTC	CASSHDRDYEQYF
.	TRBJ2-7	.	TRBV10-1	TGCGCCAGCAGTGAATACCCCTCATACGAGCAGTACTTC	CASSEYPSYEQYF
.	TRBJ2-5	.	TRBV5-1	TGCGCCAGCAGCTCCCAGGTACGGGAGACCCAGTACTTC	CASSSQVRETQYF
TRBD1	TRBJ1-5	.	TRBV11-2	TGTGCCAGCAGCGATGGGACAGGGCGAAGCAATCAGCCCCAGCATTTT	CASSDGTGRSNQPQHF
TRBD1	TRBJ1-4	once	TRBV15	TGTGCCACCAGCAGAGATGTTGGGACAGGGGAAGAAAAACTGTTTTTT	CATSRDVGTGEEKLFF
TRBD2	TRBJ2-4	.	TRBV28	TGTGCCAGCAGTTCTCCTGCCTGGCCGGGACTAGCGGGAGGGCTTGACATTCAGTACTTC	CASSSPAWPGLAGGLDIQYF
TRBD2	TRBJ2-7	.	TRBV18	TGTGCCAGCTCACCTGGACTAGCGGCCAGCTCCTACGAGCAGTACTTC	CASSPGLAASSYEQYF
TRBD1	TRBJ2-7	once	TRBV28	TGTGCCAGCAGGAGGGACAGGGGGGTCTACGAGCAGTACTTC	CASRRDRGVYEQYF
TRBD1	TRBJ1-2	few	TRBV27	TGTGCCAGCAGGCCCGGGACAGGGATATATGGCTACACCTTC	CASRPGTGIYGYTF
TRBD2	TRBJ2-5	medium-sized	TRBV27	TGTGCCAGCAGTTTAACTAGCGGGAACCAAGAGACCCAGTACTTC	CASSLTSGNQETQYF
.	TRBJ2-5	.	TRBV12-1	TGTGCCGGAGGGACCACCCAAGAGACCCAGTACTTC	CAGGTTQETQYF
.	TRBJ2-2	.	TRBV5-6	TGTGCCAGCAGCTTGACGAGACAGAACACCGGGGAGCTGTTTTTT	CASSLTRQNTGELFF
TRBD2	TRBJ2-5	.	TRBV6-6	TGTGCCAGCAGTGCCTACTTAAGCGGGGGGGAGACCCAGTACTTC	CASSAYLSGGETQYF
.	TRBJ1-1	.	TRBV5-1	TGCGCCAGCAGCCTACAGACAGGGAACACTGAAGCTTTCTTT	CASSLQTGNTEAFF
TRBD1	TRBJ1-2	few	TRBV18	TGTGCCAGCTCACCCGGACAGGCAATCTATGGCTACACCTTC	CASSPGQAIYGYTF
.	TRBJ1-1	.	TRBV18	TGTGCCAGCTGCCACGCTAGGAACACTGAAGCTTTCTTT	CASCHARNTEAFF
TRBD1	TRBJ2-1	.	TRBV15	TGTGCCACCAGCAGAAGGGGACAGGGGGCTTACAATGAGCAGTTCTTC	CATSRRGQGAYNEQFF
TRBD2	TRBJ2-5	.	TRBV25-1	TGTGCCAGCAGTGATGGACTAGCGGGGGACAACTTC	CASSDGLAGDNF
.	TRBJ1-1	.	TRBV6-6	TGTGCCAGCAGTTACGCTGACAGAATGAACACTGAAGCTTTCTTT	CASSYADRMNTEAFF
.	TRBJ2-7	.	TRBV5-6	TGTGCCAGCAGGGACTCGGGGGGCCCAACCTACGAGCAGTACTTC	CASRDSGGPTYEQYF
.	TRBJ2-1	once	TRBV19	TGTGCCAGTAGTCTGAGCCCCTCGAGCTCCTACAATGAGCAGTTCTTC	CASSLSPSSSYNEQFF
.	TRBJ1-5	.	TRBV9	TGTGCCAGCAGCGTACGGTCGGGGGAGCCCCAGCATTTT	CASSVRSGEPQHF
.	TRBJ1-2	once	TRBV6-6	TGTGCCAGCAGTTACCCCGGGGGGGAAAACTATGGCTACACCTTC	CASSYPGGENYGYTF
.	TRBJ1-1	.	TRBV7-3	TGTGCCAGCAGCCTTATGACAGGAGCTGGAGCTTTCTTT	CASSLMTGAGAFF
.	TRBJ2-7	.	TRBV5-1	TGCGCCAGCAGCTTGGGTCCGGGGGTAAGCCACGAGCAGTACTTC	CASSLGPGVSHEQYF
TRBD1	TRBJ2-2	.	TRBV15	TGTGCCACCAGCAGGGAGGGACAGGGAAACACCGGGGAGCTGTTTTTT	CATSREGQGNTGELFF
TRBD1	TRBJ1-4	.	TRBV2	TGTGCCAGCAGGGGACAGCTTGGTCTCTCCGGGGAACTGTTTTTT	CASRGQLGLSGELFF
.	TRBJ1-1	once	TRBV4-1	TGCGCCAGCAGCCAAGCCTCGCGGTGGGAAGCTTTCTTT	CASSQASRWEAFF
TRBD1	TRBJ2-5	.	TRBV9	TGTGCCAGCAGCCAAACCAGGGGGCGCAAGTACTTC	CASSQTRGRKYF
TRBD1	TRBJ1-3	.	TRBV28	TGTGCCAGCAGTATGCCAGGGGGTAACACCATATATTTT	CASSMPGGNTIYF
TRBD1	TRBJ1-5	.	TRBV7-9	TGTGCCAGCAGCTTGGCTGGGGGACAGGGCAAACAGCCCCAGCATTTT	CASSLAGGQGKQPQHF
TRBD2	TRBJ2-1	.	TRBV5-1	TGCGCCAGCAGCTTCTCTACTAGCGGGAGGGCCAGGGATGAGCAGTTCTTC	CASSFSTSGRARDEQFF
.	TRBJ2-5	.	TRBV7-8	TGTGCCAGCAGCTTAGGTAGAGATTTTGAGCAGTACTTC	CASSLGRDFEQYF
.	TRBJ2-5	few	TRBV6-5	TGTGCCAGCAGCCCCTGGAGGGGCCGGGGCGAGACCCAGTACTTC	CASSPWRGRGETQYF
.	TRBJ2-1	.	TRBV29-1	TGCAGCGTTGATGCCGCAGGGATGCGTGAGCAGTTCTTC	CSVDAAGMREQFF
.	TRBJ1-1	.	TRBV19	TGTGCCAGTAGTATAGGTGGCCGATCGGGTGAAGCTTTCTTT	CASSIGGRSGEAFF
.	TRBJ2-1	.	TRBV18	TGTGCCAGCTCACCGAGGGGGACCTACAATGAGCAGTTCTTC	CASSPRGTYNEQFF
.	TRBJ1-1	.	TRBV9	TGTGCCAGCAGCGTTGGGGCAGGGACTGAAGCTTTCTTT	CASSVGAGTEAFF